Given below is one T cell receptor beta chain in context. This sample stems from a study of a mutant IDH1 vaccine in newly diagnosed glioma. Assay used: immunoSEQ multiplex PCR; TCRdb lists only in-frame clones, some missing. The table includes over 45,000 clones, about 91% detected once. Noted time point: baseline, week 1 (first vaccination visit). Treatment indicated: pre-vaccination baseline after standard-of-care therapy. This TCR was recovered from a middle-aged man with glioma. The source was PBMCs, collected from a glioma patient treated with radiotherapy, temozolomide or both.

The CDR3: CAWSGWDLRGDYNEQFF. Here the CDR3 DNA reads TGTGCCTGGAGTGGTTGGGATTTGCGGGGGGACTACAATGAGCAGTTCTTC. The gene calls are TRBV30 and TRBJ2-1; 8 bases are a match to TRBD2. With V trimmed by 1 base and J by 3 bases, 11 bases remained unmatched. The germline V gene encodes CDR1 GTSNPN and CDR2 SVGIG (reference sequence). CDR3 length: 17 residues.